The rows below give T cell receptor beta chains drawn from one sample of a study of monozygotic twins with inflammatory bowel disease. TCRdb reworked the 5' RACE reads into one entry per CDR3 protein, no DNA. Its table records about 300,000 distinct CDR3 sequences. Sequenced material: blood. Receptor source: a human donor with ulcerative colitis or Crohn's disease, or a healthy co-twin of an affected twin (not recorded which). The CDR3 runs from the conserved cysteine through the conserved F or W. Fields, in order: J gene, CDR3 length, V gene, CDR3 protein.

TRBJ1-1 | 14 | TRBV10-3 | CAIRDRGQNTEAFF
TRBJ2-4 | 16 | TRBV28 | CASSLTGLRPKNIQYF
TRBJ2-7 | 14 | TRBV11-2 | CASSRGLGAYEQYF
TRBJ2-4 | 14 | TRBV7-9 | CASSWTGGSGIQYF
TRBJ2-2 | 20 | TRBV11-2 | CASSLITLTLAGGRTGELFF
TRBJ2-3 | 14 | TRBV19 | CASTLFAGTDTQYF
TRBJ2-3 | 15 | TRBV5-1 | CASSTAGRGTDTQYF
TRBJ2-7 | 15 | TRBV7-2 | CASSEEQGSSYEQYF
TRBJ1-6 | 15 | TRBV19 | CASSRLEAYNSPLHF
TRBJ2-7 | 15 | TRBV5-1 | CASSLEGQRIYEQYF
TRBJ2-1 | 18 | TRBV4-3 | CASSQDTTATNPGNEQFF
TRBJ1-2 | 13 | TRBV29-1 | CSVGGGAGYGYTF
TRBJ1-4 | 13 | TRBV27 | CASSNNRLQGKLF
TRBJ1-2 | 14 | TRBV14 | CASSNRDRGYGYTF
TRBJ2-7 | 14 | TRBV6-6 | CASSYGGPSYEQYF
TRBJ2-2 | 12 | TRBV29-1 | CSVTGSAGELFF
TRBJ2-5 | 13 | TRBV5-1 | CASSLESWETQYF
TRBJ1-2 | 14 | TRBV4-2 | CASSQDHQGNGYTF
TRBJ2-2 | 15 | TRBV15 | CATSRDWTVAGELFF
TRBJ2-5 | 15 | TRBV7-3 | CASSLLAGTQETQYF